This T cell receptor beta chain was recorded in a study of cytomegalovirus exposure and HLA in healthy donors. Notes on the study in general: It was reported that the classifier diagnosed cytomegalovirus status with high specificity and sensitivity in both the original and validation cohorts. Exclusion applied to some V segments, including TRBV6-2 and TRBV6-3, as they were indistinguishable.

With 60 Vbeta and 13 Jbeta primers, the PCR was carried out. The table came from immunoSEQ multiplex PCR; TCRdb's copy has only in-frame clones and leaves some out. This sample has about 150,000 clones; roughly 80% occur once, and the top ten carry 6.5% to 8.5%. Remarks on this clone: Antigen unknown.

Germline CDR1 is SGHRS and CDR2 is YFSETQ. CDR3 size: 14 residues. The V end was cut by 4 bases, the J end by 5 bases, with 15 bases between. Healthy bone marrow donors made up the donors. Material: PBMCs. This chain links TRBV5-1 with TRBJ1-2; D unresolved. The TCR originated in a woman aged 40 to 50 in good health and CMV-seropositive. The CDR3 loop is CASSRTSEGYGYTF. CDR3 coding DNA: TGCGCCAGCAGCCGGACCAGCGAGGGTTATGGCTACACCTTC.